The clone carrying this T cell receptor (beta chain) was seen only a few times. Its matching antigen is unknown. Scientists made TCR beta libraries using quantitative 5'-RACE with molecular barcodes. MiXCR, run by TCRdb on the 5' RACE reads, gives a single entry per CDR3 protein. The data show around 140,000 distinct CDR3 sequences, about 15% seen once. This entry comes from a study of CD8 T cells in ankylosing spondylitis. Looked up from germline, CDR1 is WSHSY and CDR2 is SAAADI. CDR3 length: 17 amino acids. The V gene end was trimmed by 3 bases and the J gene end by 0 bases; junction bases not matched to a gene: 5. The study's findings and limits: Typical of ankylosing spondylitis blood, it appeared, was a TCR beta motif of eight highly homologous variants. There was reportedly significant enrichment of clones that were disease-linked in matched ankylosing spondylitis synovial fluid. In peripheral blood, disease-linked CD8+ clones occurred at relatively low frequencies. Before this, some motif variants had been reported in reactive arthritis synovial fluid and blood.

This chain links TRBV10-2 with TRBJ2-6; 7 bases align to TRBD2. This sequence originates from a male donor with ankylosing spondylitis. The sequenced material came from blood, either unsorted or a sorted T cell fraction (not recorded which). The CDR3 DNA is TGCGCCAGCAGTGATCAACTAGCGAGCTCTGGGGCCAACGTCCTGACTTTC. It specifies CASSDQLASSGANVLTF.